This T cell receptor (beta chain) came from a study of post-analysis software for immune sequencing data. Note on this clonotype: Its cognate antigen is unknown.

Study results and caveats: In patients, about five TRBV segments were more frequent than in controls, with TRBV5-6, TRBV5-1 and TRBV20-1 among them.

The V and J ends lost 2 bases and 3 bases respectively, with 11 bases between them. The CDR3 length is 15 residues. Germline loops: CDR1 MGHDK, CDR2 SYGVNS. Libraries were made from TCR beta cDNA, and they carried unique molecular identifiers. A few hundred thousand cDNA molecules were obtained from roughly 0.93 to 9.6 million T cells. TCRdb analysed the PCR reads with MiXCR anew, one entry per CDR3 protein. The table lists about 770,000 distinct CDR3 sequences, around 45% of them singletons. The receptor comes from a girl aged 10-17 years with multiple sclerosis. This chain connects TRBV25-1 to TRBJ2-1, with D tentatively TRBD1 or TRBD2 (6 bases each). Input material: blood. The CDR3 loop is CASSERGTHYNEQFF. The CDR3 DNA reads TGTGCCAGCAGTGAACGGGGGACACACTACAATGAGCAGTTCTTC.